This record covers a single T cell receptor beta chain. This clone turned up a few times. The clone's antigen remains unknown. No base quality values were provided; no much bigger clone lies one nucleotide off. At one collaborating source in Seattle, patients were enrolled during active infection and were followed longitudinally through the course of disease. Whole blood was collected in K2EDTA tubes by collaborating institutions according to the institutions' own protocols. For TCRbeta analysis, collaborator samples were shipped as frozen whole blood, as isolated PBMCs, or as DNA extracted from either sample type. This sample stems from a study of blood T cell repertoires in COVID-19 (dated by TCRdb to 2020 to 2022). For the study in its entirety: Samples from collaborators originated in the United States, Italy and Spain and spanned both the acute and convalescent phases of COVID-19. The prospective study material was composed of cDNA or gDNA derived from T cells, B-cell-depleted T cells, or PBMCs. Subjects who had been exposed to COVID-19, were actively infected with it, or had recovered from it provided the deeply sampled blood TCRbeta repertoires that made up the dataset. A freely available public database, intended as a resource for researchers studying the immune response to SARS-CoV-2, is where the repertoires were released. The samples were drawn from the first 160 participants of the ongoing ImmuneRACE study and from 1,200 or so subjects provided by 6 global collaborators. The sample metadata nearly always contained a de-identified subject ID, COVID-19 status, age in years and sex. Where HLA class I and class II types were available, the types were taken from metadata supplied by the sample provider, not from assay-based typing. General findings and caveats noted by the study authors: The quantity of clinical and demographic metadata differed by source and by participant and was supplied without curation.

TCRbeta CDR3 regions were amplified from genomic DNA by means of the immunoSEQ Assay, a bias-controlled multiplex PCR. The study's own analysis went as follows. Within the assay, amplification of reference gene primers was used to estimate how many nucleated cells each sample contained. Sequence reads were collapsed and filtered to measure the absolute abundance of every unique TCRbeta CDR3 rearrangement. Productive Simpson clonality was computed per sample as the square root of Simpson's diversity index over productive rearrangements. TCRdb re-hosts the immuneACCESS table, in-frame sequences only. Its copies lack some clones; in the studies checked, an unresolved V gene accounts for under half of them, and the cause for the rest is not known. D and trimming come from the DNA, and the V and J calls and clone size come from that table. The sample contains 150,000 to 200,000 clones, approximately 93% of them found a single time. In total, the top ten clones hold less than 2% of the sample.

Sequences were obtained from peripheral blood. This receptor was obtained from a woman aged 55-69 years with COVID-19, enrolled during active disease.

The nucleotide sequence reads TGTGCCAGTACCGAATCCGGACAGAGAGGATATGGCTACACCTTC. It is translated as CASTESGQRGYGYTF. This chain joins TRBV19 to TRBJ1-2; a weak D assignment points to TRBD1 (6 bases agree). The CDR3, cysteine through phenylalanine, is 15 amino acids long. The sequence is cut down to CDR3 DNA, 45 bases in frame from base 1. As encoded in the germline V gene (reference sequence), CDR1 is LNHDA while CDR2 is SQIVND. Relative to germline, V is 7 bases shorter and J is 5 bases shorter, with 20 bases between their ends.